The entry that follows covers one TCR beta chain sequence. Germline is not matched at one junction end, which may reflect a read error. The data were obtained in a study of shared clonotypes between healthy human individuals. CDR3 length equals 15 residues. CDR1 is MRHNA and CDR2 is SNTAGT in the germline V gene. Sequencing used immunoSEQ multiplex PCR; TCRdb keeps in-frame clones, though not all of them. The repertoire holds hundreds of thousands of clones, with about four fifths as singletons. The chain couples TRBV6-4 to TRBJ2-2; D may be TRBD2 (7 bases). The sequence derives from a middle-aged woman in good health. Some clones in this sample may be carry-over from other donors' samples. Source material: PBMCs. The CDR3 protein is CASSDSVGGPGELFF. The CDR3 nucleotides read TGTGCCAGCAGTGACTCGGTGGGGGGGCCCGGAGAGCTGTTTTTT.